This is a list of T cell receptor beta chains from one sample in a study of T cell responses to AZD1222 COVID-19 vaccine. TCRdb's table, derived via immunoSEQ multiplex PCR, lists solely in-frame clones and lacks some. Of about 55,000 clones listed, roughly nine tenths were seen once; the top ten hold 2%. The source was peripheral blood, collected on day 0 of AZD1222 vaccination. These receptors came from an adult in good health. The CDR3 runs from the conserved cysteine through the conserved F or W. D genes are given only for firm matches. For some rows the clone size is stated as once, few or many, or as a class when expanded; others skip it.

cdr3_aa	cdr3_nt	clone_size	v_call	j_call	d_call
CASSKGDRGQYGYTF	TGTGCCAGCAGTAAAGGGGACAGGGGGCAATATGGCTACACCTTC	NA	TRBV28	TRBJ1-2	TRBD1
CAWSDYPLAGVRNEQFF	TGTGCCTGGAGCGACTACCCCCTGGCAGGGGTTCGAAATGAGCAGTTCTTC	NA	TRBV30	TRBJ2-1	NA
CASSPRDRNYGYTF	TGTGCCAGCAGCCCTCGAGACAGGAACTATGGCTACACCTTC	NA	TRBV11-1	TRBJ1-2	NA
CASSEQQGEKLFF	TGTGCCAGCAGTGAACAACAGGGCGAAAAACTGTTTTTT	once	TRBV6-1	TRBJ1-4	NA
CASSYGPKRETYEQYF	TGTGCCAGCAGCTATGGACCGAAGCGGGAGACCTACGAGCAGTACTTC	NA	TRBV11-1	TRBJ2-7	TRBD2
CASSEQVNTEAFF	TGCGCCAGCAGTGAACAGGTGAACACTGAAGCTTTCTTT	once	TRBV10-1	TRBJ1-1	NA
CASNKVLEAFF	TGTGCCAGTAATAAGGTCTTGGAAGCTTTCTTT	NA	TRBV19	TRBJ1-1	NA
CASSLQGWEKLFF	TGTGCCAGCAGCTTACAGGGCTGGGAAAAACTGTTTTTT	NA	TRBV7-2	TRBJ1-4	NA
CATSDRGDQPQHF	TGTGCCACCTCTGACAGGGGCGATCAGCCCCAGCATTTT	NA	TRBV28	TRBJ1-5	TRBD1
CASSVGPSGKSHNEQFF	TGTGCCAGCAGCGTAGGACCTAGCGGGAAGTCCCACAATGAGCAGTTCTTC	NA	TRBV9	TRBJ2-1	TRBD2
CASSSTTGTGANVLTF	TGTGCCAGTAGTAGCACAACCGGGACTGGGGCCAACGTCCTGACTTTC	once	TRBV19	TRBJ2-6	NA
CASSPMRTGELFF	TGTGCCAGCAGCCCGATGAGGACCGGGGAGCTGTTTTTT	NA	TRBV3-1/TRBV3-2	TRBJ2-2	NA
CASSLGGSVYNEQFF	TGTGCCAGCAGCTTAGGGGGCAGCGTCTACAATGAGCAGTTCTTC	NA	TRBV11-2	TRBJ2-1	NA
CAWARTGGNEKLFF	TGTGCCTGGGCCCGGACAGGGGGTAATGAAAAACTGTTTTTT	NA	TRBV30	TRBJ1-4	TRBD1
CASRLGETMYNEQFF	TGTGCCAGTAGACTGGGGGAAACCATGTACAATGAGCAGTTCTTC	NA	TRBV19	TRBJ2-1	NA
CASSLMGQEGGNTIYF	TGTGCCAGCAGTTTAATGGGGCAGGAGGGTGGAAACACCATATATTTT	NA	TRBV28	TRBJ1-3	NA
CASRTQGSNQPQHF	TGTGCCAGCAGGACACAGGGTAGCAATCAGCCCCAGCATTTT	NA	TRBV27	TRBJ1-5	NA
CASSLTLYEQYF	TGTGCCAGCAGCTTGACACTTTACGAGCAGTACTTC	NA	TRBV7-8	TRBJ2-7	NA
CASSRRLNTEAFF	TGTGCCAGCAGTCGCCGTTTGAACACTGAAGCTTTCTTT	once	TRBV14	TRBJ1-1	NA